This entry concerns a single TCR beta chain. Its antigen is not identified. The sample comes from a study of CD8 T cells in Susac syndrome. Findings and caveats of the study: The study's TCR sequencing and HLA analysis covered a relatively small number of individuals, and the study acknowledged this.

Random hexamers primed reverse transcription of about 0.45 to 1 ug RNA. The immunoSEQ assay covered 54 Vbeta and 13 Jbeta segments for CDR3. MiXCR, applied by TCRdb to the immunoSEQ multiplex PCR reads, yields one record per CDR3 protein. The sample consists of 250,000 to 300,000 distinct CDR3 sequences, 70% to 90% of them appearing once. TCR beta sequencing covered blood CD8+ and CD4+ T cells. This TCR was sampled from a human donor with multiple sclerosis. Sequenced: CD8+ T cells from PBMCs.

CDR3 loop: CASSGEGGRRIGSPLHF. CDR3 bases: TGTGCCAGCAGCGGCGAAGGCGGGCGAAGGATTGGATCACCCCTCCACTTT. This sequence joins TRBV5-5 and TRBJ1-6; D is uncertain. CDR3 length equals 17 residues. Looked up from germline, CDR1 is SGHKS and CDR2 is YYEKEE (reference sequence). Trimming took 4 bases from V and 10 from J, leaving 24 bases between them.